The sequence of this TCR beta chain was determined in a study of shared T cell receptors in the human thymus. The method was immunoSEQ multiplex PCR; TCRdb's version includes in-frame clones alone and lacks a portion of them. The table has under 700,000 clones, around 78% seen once; the top ten hold roughly 0.013%. This CDR3 comprises 12 residues. V lost 6 bases to trimming and J lost 4 bases, with 9 bases between them. CDR1 KGHSH and CDR2 LQKENI come from the germline V gene. In this sample, this clone turned up a few times. This sample was shared with a second study, whose subject was human thymus T cells.

The chain carries TRBV18 and TRBJ2-5; weak D call: TRBD1 (5 bases). This TCR derives from a boy in the first two years of life with a congenital heart defect. The sequenced sample was thymocytes. In nucleotides, the CDR3 is TGTGCCAGCTCTTCTAGGGGAGAGACCCAGTACTTC. It translates to CASSSRGETQYF.